This T cell receptor (beta chain) was obtained from a study of glioma-infiltrating T cells after dendritic cell vaccination. The primer mix had 60 V beta and 13 J beta primers. Sequenced by immunoSEQ multiplex PCR; TCRdb stores in-frame clones only, minus some. The sample shows under 130,000 clones, 90% of them seen only once. Germline CDR1 reads SEHNR; CDR2 reads FQNEAQ (reference sequence). V gave up 4 bases and J gave up 4 bases; unmatched junction bases: 9. The CDR3 has 16 residues. As for time point: after dendritic cell vaccination, including at tumor progression/relapse. Fresh-frozen tumor tissue and more than two years of survival data were available for all.

The receptor's source is a human donor with glioblastoma. The specimen comprised blood, sampled after dendritic cell vaccination. The gene calls are TRBV7-9 and TRBJ2-7; 11 bases are shared with TRBD2. CDR3 DNA sequence: TGTGCCAGCAGCTCCTGGACTAGCGGGCCCTCATACGAGCAGTACTTC. Its translation: CASSSWTSGPSYEQYF.